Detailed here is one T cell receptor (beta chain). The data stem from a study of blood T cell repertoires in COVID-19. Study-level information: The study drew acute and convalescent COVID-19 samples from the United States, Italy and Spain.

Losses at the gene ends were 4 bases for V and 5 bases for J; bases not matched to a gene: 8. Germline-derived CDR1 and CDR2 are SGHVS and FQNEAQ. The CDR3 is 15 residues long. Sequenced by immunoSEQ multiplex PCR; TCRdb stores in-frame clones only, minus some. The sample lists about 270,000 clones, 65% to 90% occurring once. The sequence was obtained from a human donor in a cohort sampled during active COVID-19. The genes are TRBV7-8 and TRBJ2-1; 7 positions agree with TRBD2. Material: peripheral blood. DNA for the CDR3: TGTGCCAGCAGCTCCCCTAGCGGAATGAACAATGAGCAGTTCTTC. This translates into CASSSPSGMNNEQFF.